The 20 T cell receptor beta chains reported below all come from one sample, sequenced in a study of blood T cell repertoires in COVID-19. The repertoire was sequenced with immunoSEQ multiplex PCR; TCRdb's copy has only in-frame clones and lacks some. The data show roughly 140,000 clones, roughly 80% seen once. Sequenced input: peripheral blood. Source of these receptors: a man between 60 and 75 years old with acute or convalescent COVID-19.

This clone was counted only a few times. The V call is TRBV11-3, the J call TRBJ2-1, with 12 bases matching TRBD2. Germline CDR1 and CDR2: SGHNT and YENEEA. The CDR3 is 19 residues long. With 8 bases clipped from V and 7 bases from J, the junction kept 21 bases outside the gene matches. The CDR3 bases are TGTGCCAGCGCCAATACAGGCCTTCTGCGGACTAGCGGGATGAATGAGCAGTTCTTC. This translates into CASANTGLLRTSGMNEQFF. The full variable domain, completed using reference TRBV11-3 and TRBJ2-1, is EAGVVQSPRYKIIEKKQPVAFWCNPISGHNTLYWYLQNLGQGPELLIRYENEEAVDDSQLPKDRFSAERLKGVDSTLKIQPAELGDSAVYLCASANTGLLRTSGMNEQFFGPGTRLTVL.

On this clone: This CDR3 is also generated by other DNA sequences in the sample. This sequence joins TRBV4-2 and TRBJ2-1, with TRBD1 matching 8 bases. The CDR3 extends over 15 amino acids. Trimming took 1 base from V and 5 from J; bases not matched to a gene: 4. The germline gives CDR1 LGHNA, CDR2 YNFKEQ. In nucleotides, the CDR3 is TGTGCCAGCAGCCAAGGACAGGGGAGTAACAATGAGCAGTTCTTC. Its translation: CASSQGQGSNNEQFF.

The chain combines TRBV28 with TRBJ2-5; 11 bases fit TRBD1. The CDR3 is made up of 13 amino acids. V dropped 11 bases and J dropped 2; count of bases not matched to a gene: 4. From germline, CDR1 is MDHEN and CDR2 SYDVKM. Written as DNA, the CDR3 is TGTGCCTCCCGGGACAGGGGGCAAGAGACCCAGTACTTC. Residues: CASRDRGQETQYF.

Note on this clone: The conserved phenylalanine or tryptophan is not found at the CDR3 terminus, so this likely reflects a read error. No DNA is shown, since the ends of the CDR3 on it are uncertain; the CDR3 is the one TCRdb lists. CDR3 protein: CASSVDRGSS. V is TRBV9 and J is TRBJ2-7; TRBD1 reflects the table's D call only, with no check against the DNA. The CDR3 sequence runs 10 residues, both termini included. Germline V gives CDR1 SGDLS, CDR2 YYNGEE.

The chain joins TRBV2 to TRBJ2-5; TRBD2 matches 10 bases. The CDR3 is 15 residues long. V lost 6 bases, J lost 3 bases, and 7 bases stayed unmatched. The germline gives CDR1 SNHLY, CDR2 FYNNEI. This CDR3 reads CASRPGTSAEETQYF. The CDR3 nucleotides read TGTGCCAGCAGACCCGGGACTAGCGCGGAAGAGACCCAGTACTTC.

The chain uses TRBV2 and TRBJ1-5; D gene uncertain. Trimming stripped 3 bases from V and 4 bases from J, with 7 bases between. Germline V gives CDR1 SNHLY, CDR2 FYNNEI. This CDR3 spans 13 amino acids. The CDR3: CASSDPGNQPQHF. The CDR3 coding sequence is TGTGCCAGCAGTGACCCGGGGAATCAGCCCCAGCATTTT.

CDR3 loop: CASSQIGSYHGYTF. The DNA of the CDR3 is TGCGCCAGCAGCCAAATCGGGTCGTACCATGGCTACACCTTC. The rearrangement links TRBV4-3 to TRBJ1-2; D unclear. The CDR3 extends over 14 amino acids. V was clipped by 2 bases and J by 6 bases, with 13 bases between them. The V gene's germline CDR1 is LGHNA and CDR2 YSLEER.

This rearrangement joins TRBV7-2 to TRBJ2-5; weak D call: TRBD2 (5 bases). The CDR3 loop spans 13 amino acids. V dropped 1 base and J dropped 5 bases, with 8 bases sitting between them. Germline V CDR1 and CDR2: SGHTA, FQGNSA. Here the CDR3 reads CASSLGRTETQYF. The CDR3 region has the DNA TGTGCCAGCAGCTTAGGGAGGACGGAGACCCAGTACTTC.

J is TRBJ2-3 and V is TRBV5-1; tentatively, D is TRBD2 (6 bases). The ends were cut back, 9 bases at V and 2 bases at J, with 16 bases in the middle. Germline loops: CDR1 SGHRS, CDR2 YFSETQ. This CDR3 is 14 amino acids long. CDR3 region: CATGVSGTTDTQYF. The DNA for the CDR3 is TGCGCCACCGGGGTTAGCGGTACCACAGATACGCAGTATTTT.

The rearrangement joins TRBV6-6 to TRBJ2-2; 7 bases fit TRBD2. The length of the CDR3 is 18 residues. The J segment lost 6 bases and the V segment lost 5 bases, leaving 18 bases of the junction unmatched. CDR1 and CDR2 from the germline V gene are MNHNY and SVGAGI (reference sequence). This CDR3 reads CASSPAPGAGQVAGELFF. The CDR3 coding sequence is TGTGCCAGCAGTCCCGCCCCCGGAGCGGGGCAGGTCGCCGGGGAGCTGTTTTTT.

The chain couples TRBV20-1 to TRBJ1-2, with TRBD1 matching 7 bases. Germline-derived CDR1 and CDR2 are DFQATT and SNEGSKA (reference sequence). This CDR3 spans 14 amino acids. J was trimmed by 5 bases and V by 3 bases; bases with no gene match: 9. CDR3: CSASFGTVTYGYTF. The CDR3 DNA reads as TGCAGTGCTAGTTTCGGGACAGTGACTTATGGCTACACCTTC.

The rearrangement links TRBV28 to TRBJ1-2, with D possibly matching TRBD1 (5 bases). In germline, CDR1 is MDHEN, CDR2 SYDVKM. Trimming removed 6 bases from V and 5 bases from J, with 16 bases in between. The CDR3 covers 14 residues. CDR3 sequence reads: CASRKQGGSYGYTF. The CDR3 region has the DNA TGTGCCAGCAGAAAGCAGGGAGGGAGTTATGGCTACACCTTC.

CDR3 nucleotide sequence: TGTGCCAGCAGTTACTCGAGGCAGAATGAGCAGTTCTTC. Translation gives CASSYSRQNEQFF. The chain couples TRBV6-2 or TRBV6-3 to TRBJ2-1; D gene unclear. Trimming stripped 0 bases from V and 7 bases from J, with 7 bases between. In germline, CDR1 is MNHEY, CDR2 SVGEGT. The CDR3 runs to 13 residues.

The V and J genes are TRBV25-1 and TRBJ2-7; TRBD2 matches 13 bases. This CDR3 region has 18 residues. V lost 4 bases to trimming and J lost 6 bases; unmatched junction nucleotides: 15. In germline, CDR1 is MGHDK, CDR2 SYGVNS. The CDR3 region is CASSGHLGLAGSLGEQYF. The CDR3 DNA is TGTGCCAGCAGTGGCCACTTGGGACTAGCGGGATCCCTCGGCGAGCAGTACTTC.

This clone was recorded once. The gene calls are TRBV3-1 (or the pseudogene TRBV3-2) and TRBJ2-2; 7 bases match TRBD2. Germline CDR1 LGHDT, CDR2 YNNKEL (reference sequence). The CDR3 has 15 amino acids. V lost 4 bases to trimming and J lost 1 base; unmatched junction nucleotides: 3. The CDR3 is CASSRSGVNTGELFF. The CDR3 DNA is TGTGCCAGCAGCCGAAGCGGGGTGAACACCGGGGAGCTGTTTTTT.

The CDR3 spells CASHQSGGGNEKLFF. The CDR3 DNA reads TGTGCCAGTCATCAATCAGGGGGCGGGAATGAAAAACTGTTTTTT. V and J are TRBV19 and TRBJ1-4; 8 nucleotides match TRBD1. Germline-derived CDR1 and CDR2 are LNHDA and SQIVND (reference sequence). The CDR3 contains 15 residues. J lost 5 bases, V lost 8 bases, and 10 bases had no gene match.

In DNA, the CDR3 is TGCGCCAGCAGCTTGGGGGAGCCATTCGATGAGCAGTTCTTC. This gives the protein CASSLGEPFDEQFF. The chain couples TRBV5-1 to TRBJ2-1; maybe TRBD2 (5 bases). The germline V gene has CDR1 SGHRS and CDR2 YFSETQ. V was cut by 0 bases and J by 8 bases, with 12 bases left in between. The CDR3 length is 14 residues. The whole variable domain, filled in from reference TRBV5-1 and TRBJ2-1, reads KAGVTQTPRYLIKTRGQQVTLSCSPISGHRSVSWYQQTPGQGLQFLFEYFSETQRNKGNFPGRFSGRQFSNSRSEMNVSTLELGDSALYLCASSLGEPFDEQFFGPGTRLTVL.

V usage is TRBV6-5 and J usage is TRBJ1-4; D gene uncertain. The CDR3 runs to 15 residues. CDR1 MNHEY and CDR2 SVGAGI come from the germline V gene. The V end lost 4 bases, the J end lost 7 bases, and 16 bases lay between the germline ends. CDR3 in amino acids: CASSSLTREGEKLFF. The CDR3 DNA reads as TGTGCCAGCAGTTCCTTGACCCGGGAGGGTGAAAAACTGTTTTTT.

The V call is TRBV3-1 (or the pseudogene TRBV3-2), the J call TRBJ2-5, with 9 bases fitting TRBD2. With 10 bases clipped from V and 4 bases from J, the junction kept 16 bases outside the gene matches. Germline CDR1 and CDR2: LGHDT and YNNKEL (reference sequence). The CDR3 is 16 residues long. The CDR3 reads CATKPRGSGSVETQYF. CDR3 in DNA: TGTGCCACCAAGCCACGGGGTAGCGGGAGTGTAGAGACCCAGTACTTC.

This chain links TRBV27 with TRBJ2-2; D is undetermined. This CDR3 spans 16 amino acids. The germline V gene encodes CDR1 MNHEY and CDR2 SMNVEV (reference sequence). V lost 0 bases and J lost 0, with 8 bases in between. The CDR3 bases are TGTGCCAGCAGTTTATCGGGCAGAACGAACACCGGGGAGCTGTTTTTT. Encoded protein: CASSLSGRTNTGELFF.